The 5 T cell receptor beta chains given below trace back to one sample, sequenced in a study of cytomegalovirus exposure and HLA in healthy donors. PCR was performed using 60 Vbeta and 13 Jbeta primers. Using immunoSEQ multiplex PCR, the repertoire was profiled, and TCRdb retains in-frame clones only, with some absent. The table includes around 150,000 clones, 55% to 70% detected once. Sequenced sample: PBMCs. All receptors come from a woman aged 40-49 years in good health and CMV-seropositive.

V and J are TRBV7-2 and TRBJ1-2; D uncertain. This CDR3 contains 15 residues. Between the trimmed V and J ends, which lost 1 base and 2 bases, there was a span of 11 bases. Per the germline V gene, CDR1 is SGHTA and CDR2 is FQGNSA. This chain's CDR3 is CASSLEVAGNYGYTF. The CDR3 DNA reads as TGTGCCAGCAGCTTAGAAGTGGCAGGAAACTATGGCTACACCTTC.

This clone was seen once. V gene TRBV7-9 combines with J gene TRBJ2-4; 9 bases map to TRBD2. The V segment lost 2 bases and the J segment 1 base; nucleotides outside the gene matches: 6. The CDR3 runs to 17 residues. Germline values: CDR1 SEHNR, CDR2 FQNEAQ (reference sequence). CDR3 residues: CASSLQIAGDAKNIQYF. The DNA of the CDR3 is TGTGCCAGCAGCTTACAGATAGCGGGAGATGCCAAAAACATTCAGTACTTC. The whole variable domain, remainder taken from reference TRBV7-9 and TRBJ2-4, is DTGVSQNPRHKITKRGQNVTFRCDPISEHNRLYWYRQTLGQGPEFLTYFQNEAQLEKSRLLSDRFSAERPKGSFSTLEIQRTEQGDSAMYLCASSLQIAGDAKNIQYFGAGTRLSVL.

The chain links TRBV9 to TRBJ2-4; perhaps TRBD2 as D (5 bases). Trimming shortened V by 4 bases and J by 1 base, and 15 bases separated the two germline ends. CDR1 and CDR2 (germline): SGDLS, YYNGEE. The CDR3 loop spans 16 amino acids. CDR3 region: CASSTGSRGAKNIQYF. CDR3 DNA sequence: TGTGCCAGCAGCACCGGCAGCAGAGGGGCCAAAAACATTCAGTACTTC.

The chain links TRBV7-3 to TRBJ2-3; D unresolved. V lost 0 bases and J 3 bases, leaving 7 bases between the germline ends. The CDR3 sequence is 14 residues long. Germline CDR1 SGHTA, CDR2 FQGTGA. CDR3 coding DNA: TGTGCCAGCAGCTTAACCCCCGGGACAGATACGCAGTATTTT. Translation gives CASSLTPGTDTQYF.

This clone occurred once. The chain has TRBV4-3 and TRBJ1-1; D might be TRBD1 (6 bases). The CDR3 totals 18 residues. V was shortened by 3 bases and J by 4 bases, with 24 bases between the two germline ends. Germline V CDR1 and CDR2: LGHNA, YSLEER. For the CDR3, the DNA is TGCGCCAGCAGCCACCGCCGCTCGGGGAGGGGGAAACGCACTGAAGCTTTCTTT. It codes for CASSHRRSGRGKRTEAFF.